The sequence of this TCR beta chain was determined in a study of T cell responses to AZD1222 COVID-19 vaccine. In the study overall: The analysis combined second doses at about 4 or about 12 weeks.

The length of the CDR3 is 16 residues. Germline V lookup: CDR1 LGHNA, CDR2 YSLEER. Germline trimming cut 0 bases from V and 1 base from J; bases unmatched to any gene: 4. Clones were sequenced by immunoSEQ multiplex PCR, and TCRdb holds only the in-frame ones, with some missing. The sample shows roughly 140,000 clones, under 95% of them seen only once. The V and J genes are TRBV4-3 and TRBJ2-7, with 9 positions matching TRBD1. The sample here was peripheral blood, taken on day 0 of AZD1222 vaccination. This TCR derives from an adult in good health. The CDR3 region has the DNA TGCGCCAGCAGCCAAGACTTCGGGACAGGGTCCTACGAGCAGTACTTC. It specifies CASSQDFGTGSYEQYF.